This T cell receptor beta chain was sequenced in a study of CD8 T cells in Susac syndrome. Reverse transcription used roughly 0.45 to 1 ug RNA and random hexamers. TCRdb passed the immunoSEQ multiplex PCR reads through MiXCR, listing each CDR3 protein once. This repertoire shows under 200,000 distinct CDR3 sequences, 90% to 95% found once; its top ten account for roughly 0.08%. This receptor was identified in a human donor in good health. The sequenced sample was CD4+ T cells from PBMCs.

The DNA of the CDR3 is TGTGCCAGCAGCTTAATACTCACCACGGACAGGGGAGAGACCCAGTACTTC. It translates to CASSLILTTDRGETQYF. This chain joins TRBV7-9 and TRBJ2-5; the match to TRBD1 covers 9 bases. Germline values: CDR1 SEHNR, CDR2 FQNEAQ (reference sequence). This CDR3 spans 17 amino acids. Trimming removed 2 bases from V and 4 bases from J; junction bases left unmatched: 11.